These 9 T cell receptor beta chains were sequenced from one sample in a study of cytomegalovirus exposure and HLA in healthy donors. Primers: 60 Vbeta forward and 13 Jbeta reverse. The protocol was immunoSEQ multiplex PCR, while the TCRdb copy is restricted to in-frame clones and leaves out a portion. This sample has 65,000 to 95,000 clones, with about 80% found just once. The sample comprised PBMCs. These receptors all come from a man younger than 45 in good health and CMV-seronegative.

The chain joins TRBV4-1 to TRBJ1-4; D remains ambiguous. The CDR3 has 16 amino acids. Germline CDR1 is MGHRA and CDR2 is YSYEKL. The germline V and J ends were trimmed by 4 bases and 0 bases, with 12 bases remaining between them. The CDR3 spells CASSPSPQSTNEKLFF. CDR3 in DNA: TGCGCCAGCAGCCCCTCACCCCAGTCAACTAATGAAAAACTGTTTTTT.

The V and J genes are TRBV4-2 and TRBJ1-1; tentative D call: TRBD1 (6 bases). The germline gives CDR1 LGHNA, CDR2 YNFKEQ. Deletions cut 3 bases from V and 1 base from J, with 12 bases between. This CDR3 spans 15 amino acids. The CDR3 sequence: CASSHTGTQNTEAFF. The CDR3, as DNA: TGTGCCAGCAGCCATACCGGGACACAGAACACTGAAGCTTTCTTT.

The chain combines TRBV6-1 with TRBJ1-5; no clear D. In germline, CDR1 is MNHNS, CDR2 SASEGT. The CDR3 length is 14 residues. Trimming shortened V by 2 bases and J by 9 bases, and 14 bases separated the two germline ends. The CDR3 protein is CASSERSRGRPQHF. The CDR3 DNA is TGTGCCAGCAGTGAAAGGAGCCGCGGTAGGCCCCAGCATTTT.

This chain links TRBV18 with TRBJ2-3; 7 bases agree with TRBD2. Germline CDR1 and CDR2: KGHSH and LQKENI. The CDR3 loop spans 15 amino acids. V was clipped by 2 bases and J by 2 bases; unmatched bases: 4. CDR3 sequence: CASSPTSAITDTQYF. The CDR3 DNA sequence: TGTGCCAGCTCACCAACTAGCGCGATCACAGATACGCAGTATTTT.

This clone was detected a few times. The J gene is TRBJ1-1, the V gene TRBV4-1; a possible D gene is TRBD1 (5 bases). The length of the CDR3 is 14 residues. V dropped 4 bases and J dropped 1 base, with 10 bases sitting between them. Per germline, CDR1 MGHRA and CDR2 YSYEKL. The CDR3 is CASSRKGENTEAFF. CDR3 DNA: TGCGCCAGCAGCCGAAAAGGGGAGAACACTGAAGCTTTCTTT.

V usage is TRBV28 and J usage is TRBJ2-7; tentatively, D is TRBD2 (6 bases). The CDR3 runs 11 residues. V dropped 6 bases and J dropped 7 bases, with 10 bases sitting between them. Germline CDR1 MDHEN, CDR2 SYDVKM. The CDR3 DNA is TGTGCCAGCAGCCCGGGGAGGGAGCAGTACTTC. It is translated as CASSPGREQYF.

In regard to this clone: A junction boundary mismatches the germline segment, possibly from a read error. The chain employs TRBV7-9 and TRBJ2-5; D possibly corresponds to TRBD2 (6 bases). CDR3 length: 12 amino acids. Germline V lookup: CDR1 SEHNR, CDR2 FQNEAQ (reference sequence). CDR3 DNA sequence: TGTGCCAGCAGCTCCGGGGGACGAGCGGCAAACTTC. Its protein product is CASSSGGRAANF.

This chain uses TRBV5-1 with TRBJ2-2; 7 positions match TRBD1. J gave up 4 bases and V 1 base, and 7 bases lay outside the gene matches. The CDR3 runs 16 residues. Looked up from germline, CDR1 is SGHRS and CDR2 is YFSETQ. CDR3 loop: CASSLFEGARTGELFF. The DNA of the CDR3 is TGCGCCAGCAGCTTGTTCGAGGGGGCCCGCACCGGGGAGCTGTTTTTT. Full variable domain (remainder filled in from reference TRBV5-1 and TRBJ2-2): KAGVTQTPRYLIKTRGQQVTLSCSPISGHRSVSWYQQTPGQGLQFLFEYFSETQRNKGNFPGRFSGRQFSNSRSEMNVSTLELGDSALYLCASSLFEGARTGELFFGEGSRLTVL.

The chain carries TRBV30 and TRBJ1-2; 10 bases line up with TRBD1. The CDR3 is made up of 13 amino acids. Germline V gives CDR1 GTSNPN, CDR2 SVGIG (reference sequence). V was clipped by 5 bases and J by 6 bases; unmatched bases: 6. CDR3 loop: CAWAGQGSHGYTF. The CDR3 DNA sequence: TGTGCCTGGGCGGGACAGGGGTCTCATGGCTACACCTTC. Looking up the rest from reference TRBV30 and TRBJ1-2 gives the full variable domain: SQTIHQWPATLVQPVGSPLSLECTVEGTSNPNLYWYRQAAGRGLQLLFYSVGIGQISSEVPQNLSASRPQDRQFILSSKKLLLSDSGFYLCAWAGQGSHGYTFGSGTRLTVV.